This TCR beta chain emerged from a study of blood T cell repertoires in COVID-19. Study context: Material from acute and convalescent COVID-19 was sourced from the United States, Italy and Spain. PBMCs, B-cell-depleted T cells, or T cells were the source of the cDNA or gDNA that made up the material.

Per the original methods: Amplification with reference gene primers provided the estimates of nucleated cell counts. Assay: immunoSEQ multiplex PCR; the TCRdb copy retains only in-frame clones and omits some. The V and J calls and clone size come from that table; D and trimming were worked out from the DNA. The repertoire has 55,000 or so clones, 80% to 90% of them found once; the top ten carry roughly 6.5%. With V trimmed by 6 bases and J by 3 bases, 10 bases remained unmatched. The CDR3 is 16 amino acids. Germline V CDR1 and CDR2: SNHLY, FYNNEI. One Seattle source followed patients from active infection through their disease course.

The V gene is TRBV2, the J gene TRBJ1-5; TRBD1 matches 8 bases. This TCR derives from a woman aged 60 to 75 with COVID-19, enrolled during active disease. Sequencing was carried out using peripheral blood. CDR3 sequence (DNA): TGTGCCAGCAGCGTTCCCCGGACAGGGATCAATCAGCCCCAGCATTTT. Its translation is CASSVPRTGINQPQHF.